This T cell receptor (beta chain) was found in a study of regulatory T cells in long-lasting Graves disease. Study information: Graves' patients with a new diagnosis had received antithyroid drugs under 3 months.

Time point: newly diagnosed GD, antithyroid drugs for less than 3 months. From RNA extracted from PBMCs, the TCR library was made. V dropped 6 bases and J dropped 0 bases, with 12 bases sitting between them. This CDR3 region has 14 residues. Investigators prepared the TCR beta libraries by applying iRepertoire HTBI primers and Arm-PCR of CDR3 regions. TCRdb re-called the multiplex PCR reads through MiXCR, storing one row per CDR3 protein. The top ten hold 9.5% to 15% of the sample, which has about 560,000 distinct CDR3 sequences, 15% to 20% seen once. These data also featured in a second study, about T cells in Graves' hyperthyroidism and ophthalmopathy.

The receptor was isolated from a man between 18 and 29 years old with Graves disease. The source was peripheral blood mononuclear cells (PBMCs), collected at new diagnosis, from a patient treated with antithyroid drugs. This chain links TRBV12-3 or TRBV12-4 with TRBJ2-7; D not certain. This chain's CDR3 is CASSRRSSSYEQYF. The CDR3 bases are TGTGCCAGCAGCCGCAGGTCCAGCTCCTACGAGCAGTACTTC.